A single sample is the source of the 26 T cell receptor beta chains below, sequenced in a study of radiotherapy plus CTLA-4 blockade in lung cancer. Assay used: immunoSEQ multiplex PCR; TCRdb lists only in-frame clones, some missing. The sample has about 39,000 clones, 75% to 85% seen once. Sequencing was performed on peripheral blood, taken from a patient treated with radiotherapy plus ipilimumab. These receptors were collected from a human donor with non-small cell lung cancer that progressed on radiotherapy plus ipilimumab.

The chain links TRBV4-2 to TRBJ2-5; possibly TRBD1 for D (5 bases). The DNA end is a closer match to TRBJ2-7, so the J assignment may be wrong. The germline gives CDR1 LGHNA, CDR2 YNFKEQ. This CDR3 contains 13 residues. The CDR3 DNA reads TGTGCCAGCAGGCCCGACAGTGGATACGAGCAGTACTTC. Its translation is CASRPDSGYEQYF.

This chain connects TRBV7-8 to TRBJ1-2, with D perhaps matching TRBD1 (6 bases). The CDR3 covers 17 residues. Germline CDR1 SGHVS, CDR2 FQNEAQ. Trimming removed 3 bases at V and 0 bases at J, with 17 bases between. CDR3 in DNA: TGTGCCAGCAGCTTGGTAGGGGCAGGGGCCCCTAACTATGGCTACACCTTC. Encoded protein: CASSLVGAGAPNYGYTF.

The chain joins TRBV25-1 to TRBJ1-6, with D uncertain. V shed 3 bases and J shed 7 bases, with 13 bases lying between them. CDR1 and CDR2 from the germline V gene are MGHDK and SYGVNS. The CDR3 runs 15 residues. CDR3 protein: CASSEGKGGNSPLHF. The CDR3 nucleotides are TGTGCCAGCAGTGAGGGTAAGGGAGGCAATTCACCCCTCCACTTT.

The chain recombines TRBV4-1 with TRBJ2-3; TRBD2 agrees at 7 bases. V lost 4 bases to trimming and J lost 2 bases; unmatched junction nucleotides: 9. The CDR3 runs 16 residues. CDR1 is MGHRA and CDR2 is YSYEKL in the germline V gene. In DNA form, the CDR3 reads TGCGCCAGCAGCCTGAGCGGCGGGGGATACACAGATACGCAGTATTTT. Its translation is CASSLSGGGYTDTQYF.

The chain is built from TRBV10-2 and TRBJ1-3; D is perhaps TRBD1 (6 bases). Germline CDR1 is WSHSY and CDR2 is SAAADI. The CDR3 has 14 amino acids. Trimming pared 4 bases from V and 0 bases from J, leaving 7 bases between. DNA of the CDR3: TGCGCCAGCAGTGGGGACATCTCTGGAAACACCATATATTTT. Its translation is CASSGDISGNTIYF.

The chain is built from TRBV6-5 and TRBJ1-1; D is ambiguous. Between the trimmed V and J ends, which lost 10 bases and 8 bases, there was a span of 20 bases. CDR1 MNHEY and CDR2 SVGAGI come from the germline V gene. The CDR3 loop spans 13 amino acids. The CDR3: CATRLVLREEAFF. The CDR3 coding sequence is TGTGCCACCCGCCTAGTCCTTCGGGAAGAAGCTTTCTTT.

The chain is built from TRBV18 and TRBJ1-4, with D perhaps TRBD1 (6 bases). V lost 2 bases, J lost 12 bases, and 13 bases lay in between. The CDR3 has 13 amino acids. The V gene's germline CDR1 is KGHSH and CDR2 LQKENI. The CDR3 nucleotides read TGTGCCAGCTCACCAGGGCAGGGGTACGAACTGTTTTTT. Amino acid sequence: CASSPGQGYELFF. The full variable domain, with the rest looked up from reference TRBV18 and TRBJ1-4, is NAGVMQNPRHLVRRRGQEARLRCSPMKGHSHVYWYRQLPEEGLKFMVYLQKENIIDESGMPKERFSAEFPKEGPSILRIQQVVRGDSAAYFCASSPGQGYELFFGSGTQLSVL.

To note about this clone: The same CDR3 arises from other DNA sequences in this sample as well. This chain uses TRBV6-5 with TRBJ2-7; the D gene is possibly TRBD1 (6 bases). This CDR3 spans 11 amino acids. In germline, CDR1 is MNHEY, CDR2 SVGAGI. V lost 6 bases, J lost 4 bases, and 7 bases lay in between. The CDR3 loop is CASRQGYEQYF. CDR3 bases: TGTGCCAGCAGACAGGGTTACGAGCAGTACTTC.

The CDR3 sequence is CASSFSRFGEKLFF. The DNA for the CDR3 is TGTGCCAGCAGTTTCTCCCGGTTTGGTGAAAAACTGTTTTTT. The rearrangement joins TRBV27 to TRBJ1-4; no reliable D call. CDR1 is MNHEY, CDR2 SMNVEV, per germline (reference sequence). With 3 bases removed from V and 7 bases from J, the gap between germline ends came to 12 bases. CDR3 size: 14 residues.

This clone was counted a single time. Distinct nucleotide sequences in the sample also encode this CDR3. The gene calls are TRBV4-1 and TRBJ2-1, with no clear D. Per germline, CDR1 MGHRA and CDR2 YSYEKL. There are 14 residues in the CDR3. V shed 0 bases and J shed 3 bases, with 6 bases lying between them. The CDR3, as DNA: TGCGCCAGCAGCCAAGATCCCCTCTACAATGAGCAGTTCTTC. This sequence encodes CASSQDPLYNEQFF.

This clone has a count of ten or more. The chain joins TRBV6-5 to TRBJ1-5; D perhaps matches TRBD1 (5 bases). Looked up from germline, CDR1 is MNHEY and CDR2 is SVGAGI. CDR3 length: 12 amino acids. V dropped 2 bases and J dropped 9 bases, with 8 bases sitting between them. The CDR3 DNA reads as TGTGCCAGCAGTTACGGGGGAGGGCCCCAGCATTTT. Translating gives CASSYGGGPQHF.

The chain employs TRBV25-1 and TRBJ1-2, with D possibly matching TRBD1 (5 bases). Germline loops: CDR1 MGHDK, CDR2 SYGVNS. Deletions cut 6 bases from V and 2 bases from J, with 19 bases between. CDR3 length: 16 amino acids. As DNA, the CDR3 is TGTGCCAGCAGGGGGGAGGCGGGTGAAATCAACTATGGCTACACCTTC. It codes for CASRGEAGEINYGYTF.

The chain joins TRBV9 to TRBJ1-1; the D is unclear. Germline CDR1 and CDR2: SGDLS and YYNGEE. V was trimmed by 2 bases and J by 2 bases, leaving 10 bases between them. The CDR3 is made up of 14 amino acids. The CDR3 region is CASSVEQTNTEAFF. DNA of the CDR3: TGTGCCAGCAGCGTGGAACAGACCAACACTGAAGCTTTCTTT.

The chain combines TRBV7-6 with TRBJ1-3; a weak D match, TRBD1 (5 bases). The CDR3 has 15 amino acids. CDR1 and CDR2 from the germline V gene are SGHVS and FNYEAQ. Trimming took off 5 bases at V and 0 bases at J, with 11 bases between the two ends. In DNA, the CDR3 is TGTGCCAGCAGCCAAGGACACCTCTCTGGAAACACCATATATTTT. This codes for CASSQGHLSGNTIYF.

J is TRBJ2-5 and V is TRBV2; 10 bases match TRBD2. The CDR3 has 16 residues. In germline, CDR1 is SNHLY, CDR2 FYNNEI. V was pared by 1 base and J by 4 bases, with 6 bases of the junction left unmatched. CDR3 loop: CASSEGKRGGIETQYF. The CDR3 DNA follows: TGTGCCAGCAGTGAAGGGAAGCGGGGGGGCATAGAGACCCAGTACTTC. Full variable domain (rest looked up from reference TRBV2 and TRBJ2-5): EPEVTQTPSHQVTQMGQEVILRCVPISNHLYFYWYRQILGQKVEFLVSFYNNEISEKSEIFDDQFSVERPDGSNFTLKIRSTKLEDSAMYFCASSEGKRGGIETQYFGPGTRLLVL.

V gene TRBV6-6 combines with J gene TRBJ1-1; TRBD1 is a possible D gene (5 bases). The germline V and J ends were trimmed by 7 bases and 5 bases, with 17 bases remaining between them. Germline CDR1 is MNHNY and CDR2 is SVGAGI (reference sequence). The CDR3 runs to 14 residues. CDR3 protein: CASNHGGVGTEAFF. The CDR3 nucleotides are TGTGCCAGCAACCATGGGGGGGTAGGGACTGAAGCTTTCTTT.

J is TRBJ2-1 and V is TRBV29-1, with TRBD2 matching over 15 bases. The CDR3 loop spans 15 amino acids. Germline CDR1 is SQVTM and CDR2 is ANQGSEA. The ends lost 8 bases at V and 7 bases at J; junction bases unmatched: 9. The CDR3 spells CSIAGLAGGQNEQFF. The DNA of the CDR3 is TGCAGCATAGCGGGACTAGCGGGGGGTCAGAATGAGCAGTTCTTC.

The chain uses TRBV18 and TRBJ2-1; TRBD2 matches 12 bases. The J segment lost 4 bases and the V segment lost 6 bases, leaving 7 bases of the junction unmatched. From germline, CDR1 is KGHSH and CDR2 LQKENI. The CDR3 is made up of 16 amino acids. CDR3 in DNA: TGTGCCAGCTCCCCAACTAGCGGGGGGAATTACAATGAGCAGTTCTTC. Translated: CASSPTSGGNYNEQFF.

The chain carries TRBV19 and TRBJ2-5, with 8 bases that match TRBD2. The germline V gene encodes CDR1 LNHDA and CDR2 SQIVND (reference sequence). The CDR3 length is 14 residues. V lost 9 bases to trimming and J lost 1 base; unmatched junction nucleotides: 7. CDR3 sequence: CASKGRGAQETQYF. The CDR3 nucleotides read TGTGCCAGCAAGGGGCGGGGGGCCCAAGAGACCCAGTACTTC.

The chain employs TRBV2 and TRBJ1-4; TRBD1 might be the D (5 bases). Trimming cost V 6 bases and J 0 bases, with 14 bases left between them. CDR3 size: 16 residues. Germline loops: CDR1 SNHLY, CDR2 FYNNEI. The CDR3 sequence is CASRGQPPTTNEKLFF. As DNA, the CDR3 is TGTGCCAGCAGGGGGCAGCCCCCCACAACTAATGAAAAACTGTTTTTT.

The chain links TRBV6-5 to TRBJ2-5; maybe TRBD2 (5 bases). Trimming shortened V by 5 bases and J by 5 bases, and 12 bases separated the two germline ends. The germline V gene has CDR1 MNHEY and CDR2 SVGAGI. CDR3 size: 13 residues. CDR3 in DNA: TGTGCCAGCAGTACAACGGACTGGGAGACCCAGTACTTC. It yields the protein CASSTTDWETQYF.

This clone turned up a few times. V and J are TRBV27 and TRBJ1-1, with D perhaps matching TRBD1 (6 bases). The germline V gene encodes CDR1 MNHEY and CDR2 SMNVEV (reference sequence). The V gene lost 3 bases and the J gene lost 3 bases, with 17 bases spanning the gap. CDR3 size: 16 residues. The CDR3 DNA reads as TGTGCCAGCAGTTTTGGGGGGGCTGTAGGAGACACTGAAGCTTTCTTT. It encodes CASSFGGAVGDTEAFF.

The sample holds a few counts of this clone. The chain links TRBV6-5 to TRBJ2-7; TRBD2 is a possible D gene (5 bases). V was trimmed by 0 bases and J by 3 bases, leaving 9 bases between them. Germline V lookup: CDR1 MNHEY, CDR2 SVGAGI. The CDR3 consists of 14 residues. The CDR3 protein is CASSYSRVRYEQYF. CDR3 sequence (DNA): TGTGCCAGCAGTTACTCGAGGGTTCGCTACGAGCAGTACTTC.

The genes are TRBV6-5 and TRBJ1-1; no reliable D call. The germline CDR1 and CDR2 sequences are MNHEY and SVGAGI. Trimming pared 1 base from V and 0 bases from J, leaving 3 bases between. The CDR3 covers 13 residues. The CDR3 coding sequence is TGTGCCAGCAGTTACTACTTGAACACTGAAGCTTTCTTT. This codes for CASSYYLNTEAFF.

This CDR3 is CASSAQGAGPYEQYF. The CDR3 DNA reads as TGCGCCAGCAGCGCACAGGGAGCAGGCCCCTACGAGCAGTACTTC. The chain has TRBV5-1 and TRBJ2-7, with a tentative D call TRBD1 (6 bases). In germline, CDR1 is SGHRS, CDR2 YFSETQ. This CDR3 region has 15 residues. Trimming cost V 4 bases and J 2 bases, with 16 bases left between them.

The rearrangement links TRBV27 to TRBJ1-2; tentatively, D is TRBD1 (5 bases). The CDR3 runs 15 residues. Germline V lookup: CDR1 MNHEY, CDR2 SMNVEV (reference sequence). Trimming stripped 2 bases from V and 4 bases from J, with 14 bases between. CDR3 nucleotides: TGTGCCAGCAGTTTAGCGGGGGTGGGTGGCTATGGCTACACCTTC. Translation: CASSLAGVGGYGYTF.